This TCR beta chain appears in the sequencing data of a study of CXCR3-negative and CXCR3-positive naive CD8 T cells. The CDR3 consists of 12 residues. Germline assignment: CDR1 SGHRS and CDR2 YFSETQ. Concerning this clonotype: Its target is unknown.

The study, taken as a whole, reports: Similar levels of surface CD5 were seen between naive subsets; TCR strength was inferred from TRB CDR3 properties. Researchers reported similar TRBV-TRBJ usage in naive CXCR3-negative and CXCR3-positive cells, though memory differed. Much lower diversity was found in memory CD8+ cells, while both naive subsets had comparably high diversity.

All TRB cDNA libraries came from 5' RACE performed with UMI labels. TCRdb re-called the 5' RACE reads and shows each CDR3 protein once, DNA omitted. The sample has around 34,000 distinct CDR3 sequences. This receptor was obtained from a human donor in good health. Some clones in this sample may be carry-over from other donors' samples. The chain is built from TRBV5-1 and TRBJ2-7; the D gene TCRdb calls, TRBD1, cannot be checked with no DNA. Sequenced sample: memory CD8+ T cells from blood. CDR3 protein: CASSLTGYEQYF.